Following are 14 T cell receptor beta chains from one sample sequenced in a study of blood T cell repertoires in COVID-19. Assay: immunoSEQ multiplex PCR; the TCRdb copy retains only in-frame clones and omits some. Of some 52,000 clones in the sample, roughly 87% were seen once. Sequenced input: peripheral blood. The receptors here all came from a human donor with active COVID-19. The donor label of this sample is uncertain.

Concerning this clone: Compared with germline, one end of the junction differs, possibly owing to a read error. This rearrangement joins TRBV7-7 to TRBJ2-2; D is possibly TRBD2 (5 bases). CDR3 length: 15 residues. Germline-derived CDR1 and CDR2 are SSHAT and FNYEAQ (reference sequence). The CDR3 DNA is TGTGCTAGCAGCTTAGTGGGGAGGAACACCGGGGAGCTGTTTTTT. Translating it yields CASSLVGRNTGELFF.

This clone was seen a single time. The chain couples TRBV7-3 to TRBJ2-2; TRBD1 might be the D (6 bases). V lost 5 bases, J lost 4 bases, and 17 bases lay in between. The CDR3 extends over 16 amino acids. Germline loops: CDR1 SGHTA, CDR2 FQGTGA. CDR3 sequence (DNA): TGTGCCAGCAGCCGACTGTCGACAGGCGGCACCGGGGAGCTGTTTTTT. Protein sequence: CASSRLSTGGTGELFF. The whole variable domain, filled in from reference TRBV7-3 and TRBJ2-2, reads GAGVSQTPSNKVTEKGKYVELRCDPISGHTALYWYRQSLGQGPEFLIYFQGTGAADDSGLPNDRFFAVRPEGSVSTLKIQRTERGDSAVYLCASSRLSTGGTGELFFGEGSRLTVL.

The chain carries TRBV4-2 and TRBJ2-7; TRBD2 is a possible D gene (6 bases). The germline gives CDR1 LGHNA, CDR2 YNFKEQ. Trimming removed 4 bases at V and 2 bases at J, with 15 bases between. The CDR3 has 15 amino acids. CDR3: CASSLSVLAAYEQYF. As DNA, the CDR3 is TGTGCCAGCAGCCTTTCCGTATTAGCGGCCTACGAGCAGTACTTC.

The gene calls are TRBV15 and TRBJ1-2; TRBD1 matches at 8 bases. The CDR3 totals 16 residues. Trimming at V came to 0 bases and at J to 6 bases, leaving 9 bases not matched to a gene. Germline V gene data show CDR1 as LNHNV and CDR2 as YYDKDF (reference sequence). The DNA for the CDR3 is TGTGCCACCAGCAGAGACCATGGACAGGGCTACGATGGCTACACCTTC. Amino acids: CATSRDHGQGYDGYTF.

The chain joins TRBV20-1 to TRBJ1-2, with 10 nucleotides matching TRBD1. With 3 bases clipped from V and 7 bases from J, the junction kept 5 bases outside the gene matches. In germline, CDR1 is DFQATT, CDR2 SNEGSKA (reference sequence). The CDR3 length is 13 residues. The CDR3 DNA follows: TGCAGTGCTAGTAGGACAGGGGGTGGTGGCTACACCTTC. It specifies CSASRTGGGGYTF.

The V and J genes are TRBV6-2 or TRBV6-3 and TRBJ2-7; 8 bases fit TRBD1. Germline-derived CDR1 and CDR2 are MNHEY and SVGEGT. The CDR3 extends over 15 amino acids. V trimming: 2 bases; J trimming: 3 bases; junction bases outside the gene matches: 6. CDR3 region: CASSYPGQVRYEQYF. The CDR3 DNA sequence: TGTGCCAGCAGTTACCCGGGACAGGTTCGCTACGAGCAGTACTTC.

The chain uses TRBV2 and TRBJ1-2, with 8 nucleotides matching TRBD1. The germline CDR1 and CDR2 sequences are SNHLY and FYNNEI. The CDR3 totals 16 residues. With V trimmed by 9 bases and J by 8 bases, 20 bases remained unmatched. CDR3 nucleotides: TGTGCCAGTCCTGACAGGGGTTGGTATTCAGGCTACGGCTACACCTTC. Amino acids: CASPDRGWYSGYGYTF.

The chain joins TRBV29-1 to TRBJ1-5, with 7 bases aligning to TRBD1. CDR1 is SQVTM, CDR2 ANQGSEA, per germline. Unmatched junction bases numbered 6, after V lost 7 bases and J lost 3 bases. There are 13 residues in the CDR3. CDR3 residues: CSAGGQDNQPQHF. DNA of the CDR3: TGCAGCGCCGGAGGACAGGACAATCAGCCCCAGCATTTT.

The chain joins TRBV27 to TRBJ2-3; 11 nucleotides line up with TRBD2. CDR3 length: 15 amino acids. Trimming removed 3 bases from V and 6 bases from J; junction bases left unmatched: 5. The germline CDR1 and CDR2 sequences are MNHEY and SMNVEV (reference sequence). CDR3 in amino acids: CASSFASGGYDTQYF. DNA for the CDR3: TGTGCCAGCAGTTTTGCTAGCGGGGGGTATGATACGCAGTATTTT.

This clone appeared once. This chain's CDR3 is CASSQARTGAYEQYF. Written as DNA, the CDR3 is TGCGCCAGCAGCCAAGCTAGGACAGGCGCCTACGAGCAGTACTTC. The chain has TRBV4-3 and TRBJ2-7, with 7 bases identical to TRBD1. Germline V lookup: CDR1 LGHNA, CDR2 YSLEER. The ends lost 1 base at V and 2 bases at J; junction bases unmatched: 5. This CDR3 has 15 residues.

V usage is TRBV6-5 and J usage is TRBJ1-6; 9 nucleotides agree with TRBD1. V shed 6 bases and J 10 bases; nucleotides not matched to a gene: 7. Germline-derived CDR1 and CDR2 are MNHEY and SVGAGI. This CDR3 is built from 14 residues. The CDR3 DNA reads TGTGCCAGCAGCCCACAGGGGGCATCGTCACCCCTCCACTTT. Translation: CASSPQGASSPLHF.

This chain uses TRBV12-3 or TRBV12-4 with TRBJ2-6, with a possible D match to TRBD1 (5 bases). V was pared by 6 bases and J by 2 bases, with 5 bases between. The CDR3 is 13 residues long. CDR3 loop: CASRQAGANVLTF. DNA of the CDR3: TGTGCCAGCAGACAGGCTGGGGCCAACGTCCTGACTTTC.

The rearrangement uses TRBV5-4 and TRBJ2-7; 8 nucleotides line up with TRBD1. V dropped 0 bases and J dropped 4; count of bases not matched to a gene: 6. Germline V gene data show CDR1 as SGHNT and CDR2 as YYREEE (reference sequence). The CDR3 is 15 residues long. The CDR3, as DNA: TGTGCCAGCAGCTTGGGGCAGGGGGCCGAATACGAGCAGTACTTC. Its protein product is CASSLGQGAEYEQYF.

The chain links TRBV5-6 to TRBJ2-1; 7 nucleotides agree with TRBD1. With 4 bases clipped from V and 3 bases from J, the junction kept 7 bases outside the gene matches. This CDR3 spans 15 amino acids. CDR1 is SGHDT, CDR2 YYEEEE, per germline. The CDR3 sequence is CASSERDRLYNEQFF. Here the CDR3 DNA reads TGTGCCAGCAGCGAAAGGGACAGACTCTACAATGAGCAGTTCTTC.